This T cell receptor beta chain came from a study of blood T cell repertoires in COVID-19. The overall study: T cells, B-cell-depleted T cells, or PBMCs supplied cDNA or gDNA.

As originally analysed: By means of reference gene primer amplification, nucleated cell counts were estimated. Some clones are missing from TCRdb's copy, which holds only in-frame ones; the method was immunoSEQ multiplex PCR. The V and J calls and the clone size are those of that table, but D and trimming were determined from the DNA. The sample includes around 150,000 clones, roughly 79% of them seen just once. Germline V CDR1 and CDR2: SNHLY, FYNNEI. The CDR3 has 13 amino acids. Deletions cut 6 bases from V and 1 base from J, with 9 bases between. The clonotype originates from a woman older than 75 with acute or convalescent COVID-19. The gene calls are TRBV2 and TRBJ1-1, with D unclear. The source material was peripheral blood. In DNA form, the CDR3 reads TGTGCCAGCAGCCCTCAGCGGAACACTGAAGCTTTCTTT. It specifies CASSPQRNTEAFF.